The next 7 T cell receptor beta chains were all read from a single sample in a study of blood T cell repertoires in COVID-19. TCRdb keeps only in-frame clones here, not all; method: immunoSEQ multiplex PCR. The sample contains 200,000 to 250,000 clones, around 84% of which appear only once. The sample was peripheral blood. Receptors were obtained from a man younger than 45 with active or convalescent COVID-19.

V and J are TRBV27 and TRBJ2-3; D may be TRBD2 (5 bases). V gave up 4 bases and J gave up 7 bases, with 18 bases separating them. The germline CDR1 and CDR2 sequences are MNHEY and SMNVEV (reference sequence). The CDR3 totals 15 residues. CDR3 amino acids: CASSSPLRTGNTQYF. CDR3 coding DNA: TGTGCCAGCAGTTCTCCCCTGAGGACGGGAAATACGCAGTATTTT.

This clone was observed a few times. The chain joins TRBV10-2 to TRBJ1-6; 8 bases map to TRBD1. The CDR3 is 13 amino acids. V gave up 6 bases and J gave up 8 bases; unmatched junction bases: 3. The germline CDR1 and CDR2 sequences are WSHSY and SAAADI. In DNA, the CDR3 is TGCGCCAGCAGGGCGACAGGGGATTCACCCCTCCACTTT. Encoded protein: CASRATGDSPLHF.

The chain carries TRBV18 and TRBJ2-7, with TRBD2 matching 11 bases. The length of the CDR3 is 17 residues. The junction had 4 bases not matched to a gene; V was cut back by 0 bases and J by 0 bases. CDR1 and CDR2 from the germline V gene are KGHSH and LQKENI. The CDR3 protein is CASSPPRGTSGSYEQYF. CDR3 DNA: TGTGCCAGCTCACCACCCCGGGGGACTAGCGGCTCCTACGAGCAGTACTTC.

Concerning this clone: This CDR3 is also generated by other DNA sequences in the sample. The rearrangement joins TRBV7-2 to TRBJ2-7, with D uncertain. With 0 bases removed from V and 1 base from J, the gap between germline ends came to 4 bases. Germline CDR1 and CDR2: SGHTA and FQGNSA. This CDR3 has 13 residues. CDR3 in DNA: TGTGCCAGCAGCTTAGCCCAGTCCTACGAGCAGTACTTC. Translated: CASSLAQSYEQYF.

In this sample, this clone turned up once. The chain carries TRBV28 and TRBJ1-2; D not certain. Looked up from germline, CDR1 is MDHEN and CDR2 is SYDVKM. Trimming removed 6 bases at V and 7 bases at J, with 12 bases between. The CDR3 consists of 12 residues. The chain's CDR3 is CASSSDNAGYTF. The CDR3 DNA is TGTGCCAGCAGCTCAGACAATGCTGGCTACACCTTC.

J is TRBJ2-7 and V is TRBV28; D uncertain. The V and J ends lost 3 bases and 0 bases respectively, with 6 bases between them. Germline V CDR1 and CDR2: MDHEN, SYDVKM. This CDR3 comprises 13 residues. CDR3 region: CASSFASSYEQYF. CDR3 in DNA: TGTGCCAGCAGTTTCGCGAGCTCCTACGAGCAGTACTTC.

This chain connects TRBV12-3 or TRBV12-4 to TRBJ1-6; D uncertain. The CDR3 sequence is 12 residues long. Trimming removed 7 bases at V and 10 bases at J, with 11 bases between. The CDR3 loop reads CASTTGESPLHF. As DNA, the CDR3 is TGTGCCAGCACCACCGGGGAGTCACCCCTCCACTTT.